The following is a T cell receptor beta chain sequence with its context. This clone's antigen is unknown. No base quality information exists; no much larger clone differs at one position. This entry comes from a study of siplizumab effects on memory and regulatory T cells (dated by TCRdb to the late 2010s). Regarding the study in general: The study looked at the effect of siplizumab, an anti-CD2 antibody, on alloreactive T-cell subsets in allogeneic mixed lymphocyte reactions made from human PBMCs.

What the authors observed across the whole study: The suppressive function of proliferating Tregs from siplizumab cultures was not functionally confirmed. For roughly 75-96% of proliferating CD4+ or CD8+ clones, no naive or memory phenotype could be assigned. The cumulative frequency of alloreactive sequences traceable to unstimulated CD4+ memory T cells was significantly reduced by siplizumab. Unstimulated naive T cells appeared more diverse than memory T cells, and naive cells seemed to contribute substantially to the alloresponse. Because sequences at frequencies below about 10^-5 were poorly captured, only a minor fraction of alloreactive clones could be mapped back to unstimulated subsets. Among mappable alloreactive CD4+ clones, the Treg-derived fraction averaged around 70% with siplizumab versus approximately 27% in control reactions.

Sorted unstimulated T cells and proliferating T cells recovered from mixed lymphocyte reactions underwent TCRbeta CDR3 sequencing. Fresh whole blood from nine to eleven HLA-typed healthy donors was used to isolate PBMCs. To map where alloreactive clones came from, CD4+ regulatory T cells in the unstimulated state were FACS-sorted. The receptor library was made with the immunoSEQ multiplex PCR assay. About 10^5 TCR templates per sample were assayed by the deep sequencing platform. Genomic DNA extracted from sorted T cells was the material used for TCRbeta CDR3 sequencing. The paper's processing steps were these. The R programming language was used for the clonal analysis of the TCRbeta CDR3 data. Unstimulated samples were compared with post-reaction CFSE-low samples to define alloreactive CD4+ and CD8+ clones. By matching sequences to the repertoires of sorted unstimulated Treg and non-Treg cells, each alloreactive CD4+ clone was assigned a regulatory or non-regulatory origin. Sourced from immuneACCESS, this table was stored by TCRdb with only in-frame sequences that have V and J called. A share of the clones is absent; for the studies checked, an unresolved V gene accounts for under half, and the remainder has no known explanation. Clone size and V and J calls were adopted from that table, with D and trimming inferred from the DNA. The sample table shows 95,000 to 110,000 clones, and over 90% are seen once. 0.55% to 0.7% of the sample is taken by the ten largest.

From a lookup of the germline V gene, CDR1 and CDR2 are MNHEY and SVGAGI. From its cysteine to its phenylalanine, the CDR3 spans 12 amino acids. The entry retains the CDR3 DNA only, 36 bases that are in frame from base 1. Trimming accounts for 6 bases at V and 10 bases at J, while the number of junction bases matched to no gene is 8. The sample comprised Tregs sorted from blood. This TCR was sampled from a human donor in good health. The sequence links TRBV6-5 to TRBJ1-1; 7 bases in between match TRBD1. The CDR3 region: CASRLRGTAAFF. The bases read TGTGCCAGCAGACTGCGCGGGACAGCAGCTTTCTTT.